A single sample is the source of the 2 T cell receptor beta chains below, sequenced in a study of OX40 agonist ivuxolimab in advanced cancers. Some clones are missing from TCRdb's copy, which holds only in-frame ones; the method was immunoSEQ multiplex PCR. The profile shows around 83,000 clones, approximately 84% of them singletons. The sample consisted of CD4+ or CD8+ T cells sorted from blood, taken in a trial of the OX40 agonist ivuxolimab. The origin of the receptors is an adult with an advanced solid tumor such as melanoma, head and neck, liver or kidney cancer.

The gene calls are TRBV6-5 and TRBJ2-7; TRBD2 matches at 7 bases. The V gene end was trimmed by 0 bases and the J gene end by 9 bases; junction bases not matched to a gene: 2. The CDR3 is made up of 12 amino acids. Per germline, CDR1 MNHEY and CDR2 SVGAGI. As DNA, the CDR3 is TGTGCCAGCAGTTACTCGGGGGAGGGGCAGTACTTC. Amino acid sequence: CASSYSGEGQYF.

The rearrangement joins TRBV11-1 to TRBJ1-2, with 8 bases fitting TRBD1. Germline V lookup: CDR1 SGHAT, CDR2 FQDESV (reference sequence). The V gene end was trimmed by 5 bases and the J gene end by 2 bases; junction bases not matched to a gene: 7. This CDR3 region has 15 residues. The CDR3 region is CASSVGQGVNYGYTF. CDR3 coding DNA: TGTGCCAGCAGCGTCGGACAGGGCGTCAACTATGGCTACACCTTC. The variable domain in full, with the rest retrieved from reference TRBV11-1 and TRBJ1-2, is EAEVAQSPRYKITEKSQAVAFWCDPISGHATLYWYRQILGQGPELLVQFQDESVVDDSQLPKDRFSAERLKGVDSTLKIQPAELGDSAMYLCASSVGQGVNYGYTFGSGTRLTVV.